The 16 T cell receptor beta chains presented below share a single source sample, sequenced in a study of identical twins. Each CDR3 protein gets one entry after TCRdb re-called the 5' RACE reads with MiXCR. The sample includes a few hundred thousand distinct CDR3 sequences, roughly 8.6% of them seen just once. This same sample was also taken into another study, of yellow fever vaccine responses in identical twins.

The sample was memory (CD45RO+) T cells sorted from blood. These receptors came from a woman aged 18-29 years in good health.

This chain links TRBV6-5 with TRBJ2-3; 8 positions agree with TRBD1. Germline trimming cut 2 bases from V and 7 bases from J; bases unmatched to any gene: 5. The CDR3 is 14 residues long. Per the germline V gene, CDR1 is MNHEY and CDR2 is SVGAGI. The CDR3 sequence: CASSYGTGGNTQYF. The CDR3 region has the DNA TGTGCCAGCAGTTACGGGACAGGCGGTAATACGCAGTATTTT.

V usage is TRBV28 and J usage is TRBJ2-7, with D possibly being TRBD2 (6 bases). Trimming took off 8 bases at V and 2 bases at J, with 13 bases between the two ends. CDR1 MDHEN and CDR2 SYDVKM come from the germline V gene. The CDR3 is 13 residues long. Here the CDR3 DNA reads TGTGCCAGCGCGCCCGGGGGACCCTACGAGCAGTACTTC. Translated: CASAPGGPYEQYF.

This clonotype came up many times. The genes are TRBV12-3 or TRBV12-4 and TRBJ1-2; 10 bases are a match to TRBD1. The CDR3 is 14 amino acids. V lost 6 bases to trimming and J lost 4 bases; unmatched junction nucleotides: 5. The CDR3 sequence is CASRGTGEAYGYTF. CDR3 coding DNA: TGTGCCAGCAGGGGGACAGGGGAGGCCTATGGCTACACCTTC.

There are many counts of this clonotype. The chain uses TRBV6-4 and TRBJ2-3; D not certain. The germline V and J ends were trimmed by 7 bases and 2 bases, with 13 bases remaining between them. The CDR3 length is 14 residues. Germline CDR1 reads MRHNA; CDR2 reads SNTAGT. CDR3 nucleotides: TGTGCCAGCAAGGCTGGCGGAACCACAGATACGCAGTATTTT. As protein: CASKAGGTTDTQYF.

This clonotype occurred many times. The chain joins TRBV20-1 to TRBJ1-5; 7 nucleotides line up with TRBD1. The CDR3 extends over 15 amino acids. Trimming cost V 0 bases and J 6 bases; bases outside gene matches: 8. CDR1 and CDR2 from the germline V gene are DFQATT and SNEGSKA (reference sequence). The chain's CDR3 is CSARDSGGGSQPQHF. The DNA for the CDR3 is TGCAGTGCTAGAGATAGTGGAGGGGGCTCTCAGCCCCAGCATTTT.

This clonotype turned up a few times. For the CDR3, the DNA is TGTGCCAGCAGCCTCAATCTCGGACTAGCGGATTCCTACAATGAGCAGTTCTTC. Encoded protein: CASSLNLGLADSYNEQFF. J is TRBJ2-1 and V is TRBV11-2; TRBD2 agrees at 10 bases. The CDR3 covers 18 residues. Germline trimming cut 5 bases from V and 1 base from J; bases unmatched to any gene: 11. The V gene's germline CDR1 is SGHAT and CDR2 FQNNGV.

The sample holds a few counts of this clonotype. The J gene is TRBJ2-1, the V gene TRBV29-1; 12 bases are a match to TRBD2. Unmatched junction bases numbered 15, after V lost 0 bases and J lost 12 bases. Germline V gene sequence: CDR1 SQVTM, CDR2 ANQGSEA. The CDR3 runs to 17 residues. In DNA, the CDR3 is TGCAGCGTTGAAGAACAGGGTTCTAGCGGGAGGGGCTGGGGGCAGTTCTTC. As protein: CSVEEQGSSGRGWGQFF.

This chain connects TRBV4-2 to TRBJ1-2, with 9 bases aligning to TRBD1. The CDR3 loop spans 15 amino acids. The ends lost 4 bases at V and 9 bases at J; junction bases unmatched: 12. Germline V gene sequence: CDR1 LGHNA, CDR2 YNFKEQ. CDR3 amino acids: CASSPQPGQGMSYTF. The DNA of the CDR3 is TGTGCCAGCAGCCCCCAACCCGGACAGGGGATGAGCTACACCTTC.

This clonotype was seen a handful of times. V gene TRBV10-3 combines with J gene TRBJ2-7, with D possibly matching TRBD2 (5 bases). V was cut by 2 bases and J by 2 bases, with 13 bases left in between. Looked up from germline, CDR1 is ENHRY and CDR2 is SYGVKD. The CDR3 extends over 15 amino acids. The CDR3 nucleotides read TGTGCCATCAGTGAGGGAGGTCAGCCGACCTACGAGCAGTACGTC. It encodes CAISEGGQPTYEQYV.

This clonotype has a handful of counts. V is TRBV11-3 and J is TRBJ2-3, with TRBD1 as a possible D gene (7 bases). CDR3 length: 16 residues. Trimming removed 2 bases at V and 0 bases at J, with 12 bases between. Germline CDR1 and CDR2: SGHNT and YENEEA. CDR3 amino acids: CASSLQGGTSTDTQYF. In nucleotides, the CDR3 is TGTGCCAGCAGCTTACAGGGGGGCACTAGCACAGATACGCAGTATTTT.

This clonotype was counted a few times. V is TRBV24-1 and J is TRBJ2-1, with D perhaps TRBD2 (5 bases). V gave up 0 bases and J gave up 12 bases, with 5 bases separating them. Germline V gene lookup returns CDR1 KGHDR and CDR2 SFDVKD. The CDR3 contains 11 residues. CDR3 loop: CATSDLEGQFF. CDR3 DNA: TGTGCCACCAGTGATTTGGAGGGGCAGTTCTTC.

The chain links TRBV6-5 to TRBJ1-6; D unresolved. The CDR3 length is 12 residues. V was pared by 6 bases and J by 14 bases, with 14 bases between. The germline gives CDR1 MNHEY, CDR2 SVGAGI. In DNA form, the CDR3 reads TGTGCCAGCAGCCAGTGGCCTGGGGCCCTCCACTTT. This encodes CASSQWPGALHF.

The chain has TRBV10-1 and TRBJ1-2; D possibly corresponds to TRBD1 (6 bases). Germline V gene lookup returns CDR1 WNHNN and CDR2 SYGVQD (reference sequence). Trimming pared 6 bases from V and 3 bases from J, leaving 8 bases between. The CDR3 runs 12 residues. In DNA form, the CDR3 reads TGCGCCAGCAGCCAGGGGTACTATGGCTACACCTTC. As protein: CASSQGYYGYTF.

The chain combines TRBV5-5 with TRBJ2-6, with a tentative D call TRBD2 (5 bases). The CDR3 covers 17 residues. Trimming cost V 0 bases and J 0 bases, with 10 bases left between them. Germline CDR1 is SGHKS and CDR2 is YYEKEE (reference sequence). For the CDR3, the DNA is TGTGCCAGCAGCTTGGCCTGGGGAGTCTCTGGGGCCAACGTCCTGACTTTC. It codes for CASSLAWGVSGANVLTF.

This clonotype has only a few counts. V usage is TRBV7-2 and J usage is TRBJ2-5; D call uncertain. This CDR3 contains 13 residues. Germline V gene sequence: CDR1 SGHTA, CDR2 FQGNSA. Trimming removed 1 base at V and 5 bases at J, with 8 bases between. CDR3 protein: CASSLVPAETQYF. CDR3 coding DNA: TGTGCCAGCAGCTTAGTACCAGCGGAGACCCAGTACTTC.

V gene TRBV4-2 combines with J gene TRBJ1-2; D perhaps matches TRBD1 (5 bases). Germline CDR1 LGHNA, CDR2 YNFKEQ. CDR3 length equals 16 residues. V lost 0 bases to trimming and J lost 8 bases, with 19 bases between them. The CDR3 protein is CASSQDPGDSLRGYTF. DNA for the CDR3: TGTGCCAGCAGCCAAGATCCGGGGGACTCCCTGCGGGGCTACACCTTC.